The clone carrying this T cell receptor beta chain turned up a few times. The data are from a study of cytomegalovirus exposure and HLA in healthy donors. The donors were part of the roughly 110-subject validation cohort, which stood apart from the approximately 700-subject first cohort. The protocol was immunoSEQ multiplex PCR, while the TCRdb copy is restricted to in-frame clones and leaves out a portion. The data contain 100,000 to 150,000 clones, roughly 82% of them seen just once; the ten biggest clones take up approximately 4.9%. V shed 1 base and J 4 bases; nucleotides not matched to a gene: 0. This CDR3 region has 15 residues. Germline V lookup: CDR1 LGHNA, CDR2 YNFKEQ.

The sample was PBMCs. The receptor comes from a man aged 18 to 30 in good health and CMV-seronegative. The chain couples TRBV4-2 to TRBJ2-3, with 12 bases matching TRBD2. The CDR3 sequence: CASSQGTSGADTQYF. The CDR3 DNA is TGTGCCAGCAGCCAAGGGACTAGCGGGGCAGATACGCAGTATTTT.